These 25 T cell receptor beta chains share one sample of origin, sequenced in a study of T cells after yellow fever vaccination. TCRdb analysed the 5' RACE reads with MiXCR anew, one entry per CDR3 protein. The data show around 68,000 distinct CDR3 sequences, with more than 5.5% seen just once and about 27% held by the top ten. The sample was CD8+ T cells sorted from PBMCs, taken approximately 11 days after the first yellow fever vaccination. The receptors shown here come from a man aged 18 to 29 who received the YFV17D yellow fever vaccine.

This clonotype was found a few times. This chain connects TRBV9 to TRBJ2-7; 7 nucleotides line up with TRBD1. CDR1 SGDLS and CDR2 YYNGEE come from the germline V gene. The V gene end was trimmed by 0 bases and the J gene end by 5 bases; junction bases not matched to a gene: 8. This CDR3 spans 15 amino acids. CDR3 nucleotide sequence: TGTGCCAGCAGCGTAGGTGGGACAGCTATAAACGAGCAGTACTTC. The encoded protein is CASSVGGTAINEQYF.

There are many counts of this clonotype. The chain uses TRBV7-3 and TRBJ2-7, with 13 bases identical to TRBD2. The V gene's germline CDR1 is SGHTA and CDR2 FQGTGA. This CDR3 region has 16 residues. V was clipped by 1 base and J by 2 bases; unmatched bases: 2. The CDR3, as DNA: TGTGCCAGCAGCTTAAGGGGACTAGCGGGGCCCTACGAGCAGTACGTC. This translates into CASSLRGLAGPYEQYV.

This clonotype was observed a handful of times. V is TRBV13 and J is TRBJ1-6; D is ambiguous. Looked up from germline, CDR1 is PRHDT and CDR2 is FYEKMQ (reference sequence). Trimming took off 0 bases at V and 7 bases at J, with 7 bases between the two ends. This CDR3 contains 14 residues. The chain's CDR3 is CASSLGGWNSPLHF. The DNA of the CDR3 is TGTGCCAGCAGCTTAGGGGGGTGGAATTCACCCCTCCACTTT.

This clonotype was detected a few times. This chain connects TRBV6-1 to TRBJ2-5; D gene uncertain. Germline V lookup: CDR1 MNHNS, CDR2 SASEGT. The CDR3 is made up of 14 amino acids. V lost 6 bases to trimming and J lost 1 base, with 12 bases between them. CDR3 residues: CASSLGSPQETQYF. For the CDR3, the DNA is TGTGCCAGCAGCCTAGGCAGCCCCCAAGAGACCCAGTACTTC.

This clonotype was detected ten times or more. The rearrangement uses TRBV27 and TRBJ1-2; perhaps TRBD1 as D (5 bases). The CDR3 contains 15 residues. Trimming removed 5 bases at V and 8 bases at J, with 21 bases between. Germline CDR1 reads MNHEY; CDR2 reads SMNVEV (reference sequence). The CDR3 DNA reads TGTGCCAGCAGTCCGGGGGACTGGAGGGTTCGAGGCTACACCTTC. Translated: CASSPGDWRVRGYTF.

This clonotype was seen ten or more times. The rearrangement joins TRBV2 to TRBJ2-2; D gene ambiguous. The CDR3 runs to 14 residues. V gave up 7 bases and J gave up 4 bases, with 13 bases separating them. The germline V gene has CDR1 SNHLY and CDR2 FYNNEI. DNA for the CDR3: TGTGCCAGCATGTACCAGAGTCCCACCGGGGAGCTGTTTTTT. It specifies CASMYQSPTGELFF.

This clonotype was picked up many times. The CDR3 sequence: CASKVRAGRAAKNIQYF. CDR3 nucleotides: TGTGCCAGCAAGGTCCGGGCGGGACGAGCGGCCAAAAACATTCAGTACTTC. The chain has TRBV5-6 and TRBJ2-4, with D perhaps matching TRBD2 (6 bases). The CDR3 has 17 amino acids. The V gene's germline CDR1 is SGHDT and CDR2 YYEEEE. The ends were cut back, 6 bases at V and 1 base at J, with 20 bases in the middle. Supplemented by reference TRBV5-6 and TRBJ2-4, the full variable domain reads DAGVTQSPTHLIKTRGQQVTLRCSPKSGHDTVSWYQQALGQGPQFIFQYYEEEERQRGNFPDRFSGHQFPNYSSELNVNALLLGDSALYLCASKVRAGRAAKNIQYFGAGTRLSVL.

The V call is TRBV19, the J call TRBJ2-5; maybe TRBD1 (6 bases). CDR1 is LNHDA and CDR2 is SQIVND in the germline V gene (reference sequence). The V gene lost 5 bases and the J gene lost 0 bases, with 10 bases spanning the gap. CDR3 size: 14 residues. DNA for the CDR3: TGTGCCAGTAGTCCTTACAGGGACCAAGAGACCCAGTACTTC. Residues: CASSPYRDQETQYF. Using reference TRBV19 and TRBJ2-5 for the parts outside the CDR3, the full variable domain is DGGITQSPKYLFRKEGQNVTLSCEQNLNHDAMYWYRQDPGQGLRLIYYSQIVNDFQKGDIAEGYSVSREKKESFPLTVTSAQKNPTAFYLCASSPYRDQETQYFGPGTRLLVL.

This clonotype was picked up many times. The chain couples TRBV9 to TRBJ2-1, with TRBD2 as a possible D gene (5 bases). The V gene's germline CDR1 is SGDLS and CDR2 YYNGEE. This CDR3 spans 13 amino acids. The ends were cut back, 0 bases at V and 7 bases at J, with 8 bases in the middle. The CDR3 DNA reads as TGTGCCAGCAGCGTAGTCTCGGGAAATGAGCAGTTCTTC. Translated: CASSVVSGNEQFF.

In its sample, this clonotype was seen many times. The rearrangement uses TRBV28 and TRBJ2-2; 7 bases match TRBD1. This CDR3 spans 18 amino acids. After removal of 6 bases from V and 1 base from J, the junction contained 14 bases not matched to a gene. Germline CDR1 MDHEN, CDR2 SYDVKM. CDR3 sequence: CASSTRIQDRENTGELFF. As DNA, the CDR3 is TGTGCCAGCAGCACACGAATACAAGACAGGGAGAACACCGGGGAGCTGTTTTTT.

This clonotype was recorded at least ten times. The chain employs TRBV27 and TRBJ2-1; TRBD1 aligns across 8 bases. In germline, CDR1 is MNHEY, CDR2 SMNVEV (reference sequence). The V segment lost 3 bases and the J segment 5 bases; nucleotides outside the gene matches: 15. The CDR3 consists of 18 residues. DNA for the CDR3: TGTGCCAGCAGTTTTCACTTGACCGGGACAGGTGCTGACAATGAGCAGTTCTTC. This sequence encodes CASSFHLTGTGADNEQFF.

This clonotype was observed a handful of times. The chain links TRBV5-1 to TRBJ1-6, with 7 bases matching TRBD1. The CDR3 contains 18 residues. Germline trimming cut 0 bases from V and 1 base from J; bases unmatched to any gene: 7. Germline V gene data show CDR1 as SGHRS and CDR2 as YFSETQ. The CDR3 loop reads CASSLVGQVKSYNSPLHF. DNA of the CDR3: TGCGCCAGCAGCTTGGTAGGACAGGTGAAATCCTATAATTCACCCCTCCACTTT.

CDR3 nucleotide sequence: TGTGCCAGCAGTGGAGCGGGGGGGTCCTCCTACGAGCAGTACTTC. It encodes CASSGAGGSSYEQYF. The genes are TRBV7-9 and TRBJ2-7, with TRBD2 identical over 10 bases. The V segment lost 6 bases and the J segment 0 bases; nucleotides outside the gene matches: 5. The germline V gene has CDR1 SEHNR and CDR2 FQNEAQ (reference sequence). The CDR3 spans 15 residues.

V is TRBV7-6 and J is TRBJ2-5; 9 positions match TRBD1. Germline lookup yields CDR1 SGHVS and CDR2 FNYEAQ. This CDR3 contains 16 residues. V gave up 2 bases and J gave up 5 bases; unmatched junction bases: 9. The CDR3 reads CASSLYPDRGRETQYF. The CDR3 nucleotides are TGTGCCAGCAGCTTATACCCGGACAGGGGTCGTGAGACCCAGTACTTC.

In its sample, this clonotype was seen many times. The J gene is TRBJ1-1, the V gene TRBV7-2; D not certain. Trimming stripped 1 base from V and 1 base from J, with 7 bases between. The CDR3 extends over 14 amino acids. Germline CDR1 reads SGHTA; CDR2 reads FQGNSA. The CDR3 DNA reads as TGTGCCAGCAGCTTAGTATTAGGGAACACTGAAGCTTTCTTT. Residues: CASSLVLGNTEAFF.

The CDR3 protein is CAWSVRTTDTQYF. The CDR3 DNA reads as TGTGCCTGGAGTGTACGGACCACAGATACGCAGTATTTT. This chain links TRBV30 with TRBJ2-3; D gene ambiguous. Germline loops: CDR1 GTSNPN, CDR2 SVGIG (reference sequence). There are 13 residues in the CDR3. Trimming took 0 bases from V and 2 from J, leaving 6 bases between them. The full variable domain, completed using reference TRBV30 and TRBJ2-3, is SQTIHQWPATLVQPVGSPLSLECTVEGTSNPNLYWYRQAAGRGLQLLFYSVGIGQISSEVPQNLSASRPQDRQFILSSKKLLLSDSGFYLCAWSVRTTDTQYFGPGTRLTVL.

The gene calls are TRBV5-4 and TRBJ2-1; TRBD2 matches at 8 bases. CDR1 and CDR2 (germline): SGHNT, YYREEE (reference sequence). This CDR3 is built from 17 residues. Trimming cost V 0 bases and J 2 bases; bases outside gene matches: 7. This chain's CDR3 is CASSLAAGVSTYNEQFF. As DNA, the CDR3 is TGTGCCAGCAGCTTGGCAGCGGGGGTATCTACCTACAATGAGCAGTTCTTC. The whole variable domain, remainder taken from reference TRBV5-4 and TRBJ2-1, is ETGVTQSPTHLIKTRGQQVTLRCSSQSGHNTVSWYQQALGQGPQFIFQYYREEENGRGNFPPRFSGLQFPNYSSELNVNALELDDSALYLCASSLAAGVSTYNEQFFGPGTRLTVL.

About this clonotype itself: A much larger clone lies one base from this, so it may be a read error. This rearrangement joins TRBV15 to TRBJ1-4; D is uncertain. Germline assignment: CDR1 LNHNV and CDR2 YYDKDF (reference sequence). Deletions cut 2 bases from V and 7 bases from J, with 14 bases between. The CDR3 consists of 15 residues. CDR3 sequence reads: CATSRLALGGEKLFF. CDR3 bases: TGTGCCACCAGCAGACTTGCGTTGGGTGGTGAAAAACTGTTTTTT.

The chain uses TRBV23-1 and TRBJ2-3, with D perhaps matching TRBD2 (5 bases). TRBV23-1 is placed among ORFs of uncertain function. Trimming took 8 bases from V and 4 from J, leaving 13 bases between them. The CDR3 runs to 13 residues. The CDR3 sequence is CASWQQRADTQYF. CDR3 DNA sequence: TGCGCCAGCTGGCAGCAGAGGGCAGATACGCAGTATTTT.

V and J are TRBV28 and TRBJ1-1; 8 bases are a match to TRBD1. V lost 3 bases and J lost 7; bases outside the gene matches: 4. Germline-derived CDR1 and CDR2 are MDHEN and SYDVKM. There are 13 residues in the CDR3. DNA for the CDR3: TGTGCCAGCAGTTTCCTACAGGGGGTTGAAGCTTTCTTT. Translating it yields CASSFLQGVEAFF.

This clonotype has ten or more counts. CDR3: CASSLGWNTGELFF. DNA for the CDR3: TGTGCCAGCAGCTTGGGATGGAACACCGGGGAGCTGTTTTTT. The chain combines TRBV5-5 with TRBJ2-2; no definite D call. V was pared by 0 bases and J by 1 base, with 4 bases between. CDR1 is SGHKS and CDR2 is YYEKEE in the germline V gene (reference sequence). This CDR3 is built from 14 residues. Full variable domain (missing parts from reference TRBV5-5 and TRBJ2-2): DAGVTQSPTHLIKTRGQQVTLRCSPISGHKSVSWYQQVLGQGPQFIFQYYEKEERGRGNFPDRFSARQFPNYSSELNVNALLLGDSALYLCASSLGWNTGELFFGEGSRLTVL.

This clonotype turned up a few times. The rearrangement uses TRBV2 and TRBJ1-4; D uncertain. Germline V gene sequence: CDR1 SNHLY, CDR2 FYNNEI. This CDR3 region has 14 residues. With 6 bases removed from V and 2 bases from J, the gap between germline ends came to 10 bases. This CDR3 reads CASRLEGTNEKLFF. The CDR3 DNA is TGTGCCAGCAGACTAGAGGGTACTAATGAAAAACTGTTTTTT.

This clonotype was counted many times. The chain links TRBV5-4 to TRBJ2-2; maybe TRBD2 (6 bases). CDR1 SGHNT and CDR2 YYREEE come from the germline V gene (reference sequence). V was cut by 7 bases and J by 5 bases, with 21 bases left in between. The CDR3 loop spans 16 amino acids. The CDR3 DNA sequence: TGTGCCAGCGCTAGGATTCTATCGGGGGTTACCGGGGAGCTGTTTTTT. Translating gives CASARILSGVTGELFF.

The DNA of the CDR3 is TGTGCCAGCAGCTTCCCTCTTGCGGGACACCTTGAAGCTTTCTTT. It codes for CASSFPLAGHLEAFF. The chain has TRBV7-9 and TRBJ1-1, with D maybe TRBD1 (6 bases). With 3 bases removed from V and 7 bases from J, the gap between germline ends came to 18 bases. CDR1 is SEHNR, CDR2 FQNEAQ, per germline (reference sequence). The CDR3 loop spans 15 amino acids.

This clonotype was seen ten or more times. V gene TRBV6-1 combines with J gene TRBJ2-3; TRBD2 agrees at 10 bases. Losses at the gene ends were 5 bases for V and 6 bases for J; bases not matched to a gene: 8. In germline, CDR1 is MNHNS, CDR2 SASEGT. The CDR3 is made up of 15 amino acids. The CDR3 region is CASSRPSGGSDTQYF. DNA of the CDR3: TGTGCCAGCAGTCGCCCTAGCGGGGGTTCGGATACGCAGTATTTT.